These 3 T cell receptor beta chains were all obtained from the same sample, sequenced in a study of response to subunit inactivated influenza vaccine. TCRdb re-called the RT-PCR reads through MiXCR, storing one row per CDR3 protein. Of 450,000 to 600,000 distinct CDR3 sequences listed, 7.2% are singletons. Sequencing used PBMCs from blood, obtained less than 25 months after vaccination. The receptors stem from a man in his fifties or sixties who received an inactivated influenza vaccine.

The chain combines TRBV12-3 or TRBV12-4 with TRBJ2-7, with D possibly being TRBD1 (6 bases). There are 15 residues in the CDR3. V was shortened by 2 bases and J by 2 bases, with 13 bases between the two germline ends. CDR3 region: CASSLLGTPPYEQYF. In DNA, the CDR3 is TGTGCCAGCAGTTTACTCGGGACACCTCCCTACGAGCAGTACTTC.

This chain links TRBV5-1 with TRBJ2-7, with 12 nucleotides matching TRBD2. In germline, CDR1 is SGHRS, CDR2 YFSETQ. The CDR3 is made up of 18 amino acids. The junction had 14 bases not matched to a gene; V was cut back by 1 base and J by 6 bases. The CDR3, as DNA: TGCGCCAGCAGCTTGCGGCCCACTAGCGGGGGGTTTTCGGCCGAGCAGTACTTC. It is translated as CASSLRPTSGGFSAEQYF.

Here the CDR3 reads CASSVGGRGGTGELFF. In nucleotides, the CDR3 is TGTGCCAGCAGCGTAGGCGGGAGGGGCGGCACCGGGGAGCTGTTTTTT. The gene calls are TRBV9 and TRBJ2-2; 9 bases align to TRBD2. The junction had 4 bases not matched to a gene; V was cut back by 0 bases and J by 4 bases. Per the germline V gene, CDR1 is SGDLS and CDR2 is YYNGEE. This CDR3 region has 16 residues.